The present T cell receptor (beta chain) was sequenced within a study of cytomegalovirus exposure and HLA in healthy donors. Study context: Roughly 180 million T cells yielded 90 million to 130 million unique TCR beta sequences, as an earlier analysis found. Study-level points and caveats: A further, later analysis showed that HLA-associated TCR beta chains (compared with equally common others) were more clonally expanded. Prior analysis indicated that the majority of TCR beta V segments exhibited productivity approximately 90% or approximately 30% of the time.

PCR amplification relied on 60 Vbeta primers (plus 13 Jbeta primers). The repertoire was sequenced with immunoSEQ multiplex PCR; TCRdb's copy has only in-frame clones and lacks some. The profile shows approximately 83,000 clones, around 80% of them singletons. The CDR3 extends over 21 amino acids. Germline CDR1 reads SGHRS; CDR2 reads YFSETQ. The trim removed 0 bases at V and 0 bases at J, leaving 13 bases unmatched. A word on this clone: As yet, its antigen is unknown.

This clonotype was sampled from a man between 18 and 35 years old in good health and CMV-seronegative. Sequencing input: PBMCs. V and J are TRBV5-1 and TRBJ2-1; 12 bases fit TRBD1. Here the CDR3 DNA reads TGCGCCAGCAGCTTGGTGAAAGGGACAGGGGGCCTTCTTTACTCCTACAATGAGCAGTTCTTC. This encodes CASSLVKGTGGLLYSYNEQFF.